This T cell receptor beta chain was retrieved from a study of identical twins. Comment on this clonotype: The antigen is not known.

TCRdb reprocessed the 5' RACE reads with MiXCR, giving one entry per CDR3 protein. The sample holds some 1,600,000 distinct CDR3 sequences, under 35% seen once. With V trimmed by 2 bases and J by 7 bases, 7 bases remained unmatched. Germline CDR1 and CDR2: MNHNS and SASEGT. The CDR3 extends over 16 amino acids. Study findings and constraints: Out-of-frame alpha sequences common to twins exhibited an excess of low generation probability.

This receptor was identified in a newborn girl in good health. The specimen was cord blood. The chain combines TRBV6-1 with TRBJ1-5; TRBD1 aligns across 11 bases. The CDR3 is CASSERPGTGGQPQHF. The CDR3 coding sequence is TGTGCCAGCAGTGAACGGCCCGGGACAGGGGGGCAGCCCCAGCATTTT.